This T cell receptor (beta chain) was sequenced in a study of beta chain features in type 1 diabetes. Turning to the study itself: What patients shared with healthy donors was a similar profile of age, gender and cell yields. Study-level results: When Type 1 diabetes patients were examined, their TCRB CDR3s proved moderately but significantly shorter in all four CD4+ subsets.

Regarding this clone: Its antigen is currently unknown.

The isolated RNA, all of it, was reverse transcribed, so expressed TCRB transcripts were what got sequenced. Mean read depth for naive, central memory and regulatory T cell samples was about 3.6 million reads. TCRdb's table, derived via immunoSEQ multiplex PCR, lists solely in-frame clones and lacks some. The table shows a few hundred thousand clones, with about 24% occurring only once. Central memory, naive, regulatory and stem cell-like memory CD4+ cells were sorted by CD45RO/CCR7/CD25/CD127/CD95/CD27. Sort purity for all populations was recorded as exceeding 98%. With 6 bases clipped from V and 5 bases from J, the junction kept 8 bases outside the gene matches. CDR1 is MNHNY, CDR2 SVGAGI, per germline (reference sequence). This CDR3 is 14 amino acids long.

Sequenced: naive CD4+ T cells from blood. This chain connects TRBV6-6 to TRBJ2-3, with TRBD1 matching 7 bases. This receptor was taken from a woman in her twenties or thirties with type 1 diabetes. CDR3 protein: CASRLGQAGDTQYF. Here the CDR3 DNA reads TGTGCCAGCAGACTTGGACAGGCTGGAGATACGCAGTATTTT.